The rows below give T cell receptor beta chains drawn from one sample of a study of T-cell memory formation after mild COVID-19. TCRdb re-called the 5' RACE reads through MiXCR, storing one row per CDR3 protein. This sample yields roughly 300,000 distinct CDR3 sequences, of which roughly an eighth are seen a single time; over 20% belongs to the top ten. The specimen sequenced was PBMCs or a T cell subset sorted from them (not recorded which). These receptors originate from a man younger than 35 who had mild COVID-19 (a few samples of this study predate the infection). Cell type and time point are not known. Each CDR3 is given with its conserved first and last residue. A D gene is named only where the DNA matches it firmly. Clone size, where shown, is once, few, many, or a class for clones that have expanded.

V: TRBV11-3; length: 15; J: TRBJ2-3; D: TRBD2; size: few; DNA: TGTGCCAGCAGCTTCGGGACTAGCGACACAGATACGCAGTATTTT; CDR3: CASSFGTSDTDTQYF
V: TRBV28; length: 15; J: TRBJ2-3; D: TRBD2; size: few; DNA: TGTGCCAGCAGCCGAGCGGGGGGTCCTCGTATTGCGCAGTATTTT; CDR3: CASSRAGGPRIAQYF
V: TRBV7-2; length: 17; J: TRBJ2-2; D: -; size: -; DNA: TGTGCCAGCAGCTTATTCTGGGACTCGATTAACACCGGGGAGCTGTTTTTT; CDR3: CASSLFWDSINTGELFF
V: TRBV20-1; length: 14; J: TRBJ2-6; D: -; size: -; DNA: TGCAGTGCTAGAGTGGAGGCTGGGGCCAACGTCCTGACTTTC; CDR3: CSARVEAGANVLTF
V: TRBV6-2/TRBV6-3; length: 16; J: TRBJ2-3; D: TRBD1; size: many; DNA: TGTGCCAGCAGTCACCGGACAGGGTATGCCGCAGATACGCAGTATTTT; CDR3: CASSHRTGYAADTQYF
V: TRBV5-5; length: 14; J: TRBJ1-5; D: -; size: few; DNA: TGTGCCAGCAGCTGGGAACAGGGAAATCAGCCCCAGCATTTT; CDR3: CASSWEQGNQPQHF
V: TRBV7-2; length: 15; J: TRBJ2-1; D: -; size: -; DNA: TGTGCCAGCAGCCCTGTCTCCGGCTCCTACAATGAGCAGTTCTTC; CDR3: CASSPVSGSYNEQFF
V: TRBV28; length: 15; J: TRBJ2-5; D: TRBD1; size: few; DNA: TGTGCCAGCAGTTTGGGACAGGGGCTGCAAGAGACCCAGTACTTC; CDR3: CASSLGQGLQETQYF
V: TRBV20-1; length: 14; J: TRBJ1-1; D: -; size: many; DNA: TGCAGTGCTAGAGACCCGGGCAAGACAGGCGAAGCTTTCTTT; CDR3: CSARDPGKTGEAFF
V: TRBV7-9; length: 15; J: TRBJ2-5; D: TRBD1; size: many; DNA: TGTGCCAGCAGCTCCCGGACAGGGGTGGCGGAGACCCAGTACTTC; CDR3: CASSSRTGVAETQYF
V: TRBV5-5; length: 17; J: TRBJ1-4; D: -; size: -; DNA: TGTGCCAGCAGCCGACCGAACACCGGGACCCACGGGGGAAAACTGTTTTTT; CDR3: CASSRPNTGTHGGKLFF
V: TRBV12-3/TRBV12-4; length: 14; J: TRBJ1-5; D: -; size: few; DNA: TGTGCCAGCAGCCCTGACAGTCCCAATCAGCCCCAGCATTTT; CDR3: CASSPDSPNQPQHF
V: TRBV29-1; length: 11; J: TRBJ1-1; D: -; size: -; DNA: TGCAGCGGCGACGAGTTGACTGAAGCTTTCTTT; CDR3: CSGDELTEAFF
V: TRBV10-2; length: 12; J: TRBJ2-3; D: -; size: many; DNA: TGCGCCAGCAGTGTGCAGCTCCATACGCAGTATTTT; CDR3: CASSVQLHTQYF
V: TRBV7-8; length: 14; J: TRBJ2-1; D: -; size: few; DNA: TGTGCCAGCAGCTCTCAACGGGGGGCGGGTGAGCAGTTCTTC; CDR3: CASSSQRGAGEQFF
V: TRBV6-6; length: 13; J: TRBJ2-5; D: -; size: few; DNA: TGTGCCACCATTCCCCTTCTCGAAGAGACCCAGTACTTC; CDR3: CATIPLLEETQYF
V: TRBV7-9; length: 15; J: TRBJ1-1; D: TRBD1; size: -; DNA: TGTGCCAGCAGCTATTGGGACAGGGAGGGGACTGAAGCTTTCTTT; CDR3: CASSYWDREGTEAFF
V: TRBV5-1; length: 13; J: TRBJ2-1; D: -; size: few; DNA: TGCGCCAGCAGCTTGGGTGGAGAAAATGAGCAGTTCTTC; CDR3: CASSLGGENEQFF
V: TRBV6-2/TRBV6-3; length: 13; J: TRBJ2-2; D: -; size: few; DNA: TGTGCCAGCATCGGACAGAGGACCGGGGAGCTGTTTTTT; CDR3: CASIGQRTGELFF
V: TRBV6-5; length: 15; J: TRBJ2-2; D: -; size: few; DNA: TGTGCCAGCAGGTCTCGGGGGGCCCGCACCGGGGAGCTGTTTTTT; CDR3: CASRSRGARTGELFF
V: TRBV5-6; length: 14; J: TRBJ1-5; D: TRBD1; size: -; DNA: TGTGCCAGCAGCTCGGGACAGGGTTCTCAGCCCCAGCATTTT; CDR3: CASSSGQGSQPQHF
V: TRBV7-9; length: 16; J: TRBJ2-5; D: -; size: few; DNA: TGTGCCAGCAGCTTAGGAGGATGGAGGGGAAAAGAGACCCAGTACTTC; CDR3: CASSLGGWRGKETQYF
V: TRBV5-1; length: 14; J: TRBJ2-7; D: TRBD1; size: few; DNA: TGCGCCAGCAGCGTGACAGGGGGCGAGTACGAGCAGTACTTC; CDR3: CASSVTGGEYEQYF
V: TRBV12-5; length: 15; J: TRBJ2-5; D: -; size: few; DNA: TGTGCTAGTGGTTTGCCCCCCGGTCTGCGAGAGACCCAGTACTTC; CDR3: CASGLPPGLRETQYF
V: TRBV3-1; length: 17; J: TRBJ2-1; D: -; size: -; DNA: TGTGCCAGCAGCCTCCTCGGGGCCTCCGGCTCCTACAATGAGCAGTTCTTC; CDR3: CASSLLGASGSYNEQFF
V: TRBV10-2; length: 13; J: TRBJ1-5; D: -; size: few; DNA: TGCGCCAGCAGTGAGTTCAACAATCAGCCCCAGCATTTT; CDR3: CASSEFNNQPQHF
V: TRBV18; length: 15; J: TRBJ2-1; D: TRBD1; size: -; DNA: TGTGCCAGCTCACCATCTACAGGGGCCTACAATGAGCAGTTCTTC; CDR3: CASSPSTGAYNEQFF
V: TRBV4-1; length: 17; J: TRBJ1-1; D: -; size: -; DNA: TGCGCCAGCAGCCAAGCCGCCCCTGGTCGACCTAACACTGAAGCTTTCTTT; CDR3: CASSQAAPGRPNTEAFF
V: TRBV9; length: 18; J: TRBJ2-3; D: TRBD2; size: few; DNA: TGTGCCAGCAGCGTAGGTGGACTAGCGGGGGGTAGCACAGATACGCAGTATTTT; CDR3: CASSVGGLAGGSTDTQYF
V: TRBV20-1; length: 14; J: TRBJ1-5; D: TRBD1; size: few; DNA: TGCAGTGCTTCGGACAGGGCAGGGAATCAGCCCCAGCATTTT; CDR3: CSASDRAGNQPQHF
V: TRBV7-9; length: 13; J: TRBJ1-2; D: -; size: few; DNA: TGTGCCAGCAGCACCTCAGGGGCAGATGGCTACACCTTC; CDR3: CASSTSGADGYTF
V: TRBV29-1; length: 16; J: TRBJ2-7; D: TRBD2; size: -; DNA: TGCAGCGTTGGAGGTCGGGGGACTATGGGATCCTACGAGCAGTACTTC; CDR3: CSVGGRGTMGSYEQYF
V: TRBV7-2; length: 13; J: TRBJ2-5; D: -; size: few; DNA: TGTGCCAGCAGCCCCCAGACCAGAGAGACCCAGTACTTC; CDR3: CASSPQTRETQYF
V: TRBV7-9; length: 13; J: TRBJ2-1; D: -; size: many; DNA: TGTGCCAGCAGCGAACAGGGTTACAATGAGCAGTTCTTC; CDR3: CASSEQGYNEQFF
V: TRBV4-2; length: 15; J: TRBJ2-5; D: TRBD2; size: -; DNA: TGTGCCAGCAGCGTCCCCGGGACTAGTCCAGAGACCCAGTACTTC; CDR3: CASSVPGTSPETQYF
V: TRBV2; length: 16; J: TRBJ2-1; D: TRBD2; size: -; DNA: TGTGCCAACTCGAGGCGGGGGGGTGGTTTCTACAATGAGCAGTTCTTC; CDR3: CANSRRGGGFYNEQFF
V: TRBV5-1; length: 13; J: TRBJ2-5; D: -; size: -; DNA: TGCGCCAGCAGCTTGGGACTAGATGAGACCCAGTACTTC; CDR3: CASSLGLDETQYF
V: TRBV7-9; length: 13; J: TRBJ2-5; D: -; size: many; DNA: TGTGCCAGCCGCCGTCCCGGGGAGGAGACCCAGTACTTC; CDR3: CASRRPGEETQYF